This TCR beta chain was captured in a study of T-cell memory formation after mild COVID-19 (dated by TCRdb to the early 2020s). Some background on the complete study: TCR sequence clusters from the two donors were found to be largely donor specific. In a couple of donors, T-cell clones that expanded and contracted after mild COVID-19 were tracked by sequencing TCRalpha and TCRbeta repertoires over time. The cohort was made up of two young adult volunteers, one female and one male, who were previously healthy. Results the study describes overall, beyond this receptor: Only a couple of mild cases were covered in the study, and larger cohorts including severe cases with pre-infection samples were considered necessary. Some responding clones were detected in pre-infection memory, which suggested that pre-existing cross-reactive memory T cells had joined the SARS-CoV-2 response. Contracting CD4+ clones were found mainly in CM and EM memory subsets, while CD8+ clones were enriched in EMRA. SARS-CoV-2 specificity was not confirmed for the second-wave clones peaking on day 37. Clones that contracted from day 15 to 85 showed balanced CD4/CD8 phenotypes, whereas a second wave of clones that expanded from day 15 to 37 leaned towards CD4+.

The germline V gene gives CDR1 as MGHDK and CDR2 as SYGVNS. The CDR3 starts with the cysteine, ends with the phenylalanine, and has 16 residues. CDR3 DNA only is kept here, 48 bases in frame from base 1. V loses 0 bases at its end and J loses 1 base; junction bases beyond the gene matches: 6. The data were produced on an Illumina NovaSeq 6000. cDNA libraries for TCRalpha and TCRbeta were prepared by 5'RACE using constant-segment primers, with sample barcodes and unique molecular identifiers added. RNA was extracted from every sample with Trizol reagent. Libraries were amplified in two PCR steps, with a second sample barcode and Illumina TruSeq adapters added in the second step. The libraries were sequenced on an Illumina NovaSeq using 2 x 150 bp paired-end reads. Per the original workflow: With migec v1.2.7, reads were demultiplexed and then collapsed into UMI-guided consensus sequences. Using mixcr v2.1.11, the UMI consensuses were aligned to TRA and TRB V and J templates and assembled into clonotypes. A clonotype was counted as expanded or contracted only if both edgeR and NoisET called the change significant, with noise models trained on biological replicates. For edgeR calls, the thresholds were a false discovery rate-adjusted p below 0.01 and a log2 fold-change of 1. As an exploratory analysis of dynamics, max-normalized trajectories of the 1000 most abundant clonotypes were examined by PCA with hierarchical clustering. Each responding clone was given a CD4 or CD8 phenotype based on the CD4+ and CD8+ repertoires, which had been sequenced separately. TCRdb applied fastp at Q25 and MiXCR to the public reads, then kept only in-frame beta chains. Every distinct CDR3 protein forms one entry, paired with its most common genes and DNA. What appears here as the V and J calls and clone size reflects TCRdb's work, not the paper's. In all, the sample holds roughly 100,000 distinct CDR3 sequences, and more than 15% of those were seen once. Over 25% of the sample rests with the top ten.

PBMCs were isolated by Ficoll-Paque density gradient centrifugation. This clonotype was detected only a few times. It has no known antigen specificity. No base-level quality is on record; no much larger clone is a single base apart. The chain uses TRBV25-1 and TRBJ2-7, with 7 central nucleotides matching TRBD2. This receptor was identified in an adult woman who had mild COVID-19 (a few samples of this study predate the infection). The sample titles of this study are shuffled in the database, so cell type and time point are left out; the donor was told from shared clones. The sample comprised PBMCs or a T cell subset sorted from them (not recorded which). For the CDR3, the sequence is CASSEYWRETSYEQYF. The DNA sequence is TGTGCCAGCAGTGAATACTGGCGGGAGACTTCCTACGAGCAGTACTTC.